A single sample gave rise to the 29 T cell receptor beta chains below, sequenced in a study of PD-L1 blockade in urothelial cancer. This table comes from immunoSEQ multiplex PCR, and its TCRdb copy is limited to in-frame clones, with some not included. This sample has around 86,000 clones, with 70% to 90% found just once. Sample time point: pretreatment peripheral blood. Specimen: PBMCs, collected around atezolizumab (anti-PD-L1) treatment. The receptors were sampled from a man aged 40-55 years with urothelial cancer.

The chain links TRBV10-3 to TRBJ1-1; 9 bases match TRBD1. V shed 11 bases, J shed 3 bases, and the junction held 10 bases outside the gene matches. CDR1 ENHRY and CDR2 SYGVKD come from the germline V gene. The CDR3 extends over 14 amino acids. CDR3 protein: CASNPGTGHTEAFF. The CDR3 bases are TGTGCCTCGAATCCCGGGACAGGGCACACTGAAGCTTTCTTT.

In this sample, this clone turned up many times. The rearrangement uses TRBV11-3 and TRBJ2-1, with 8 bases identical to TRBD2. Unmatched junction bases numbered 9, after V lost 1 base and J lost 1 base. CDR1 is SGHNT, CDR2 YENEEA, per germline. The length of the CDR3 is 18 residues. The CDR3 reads CASSLAGGATRSYNEQFF. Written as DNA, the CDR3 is TGTGCCAGCAGCTTAGCGGGAGGGGCAACCCGATCCTACAATGAGCAGTTCTTC. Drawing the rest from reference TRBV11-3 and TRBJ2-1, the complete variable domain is EAGVVQSPRYKIIEKKQPVAFWCNPISGHNTLYWYLQNLGQGPELLIRYENEEAVDDSQLPKDRFSAERLKGVDSTLKIQPAELGDSAVYLCASSLAGGATRSYNEQFFGPGTRLTVL.

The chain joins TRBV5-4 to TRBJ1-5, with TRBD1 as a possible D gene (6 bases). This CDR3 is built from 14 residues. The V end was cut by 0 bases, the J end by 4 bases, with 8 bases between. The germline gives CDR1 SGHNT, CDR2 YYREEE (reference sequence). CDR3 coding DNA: TGTGCCAGCAGCTTGGAGGGGGTGAATCAGCCCCAGCATTTT. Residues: CASSLEGVNQPQHF. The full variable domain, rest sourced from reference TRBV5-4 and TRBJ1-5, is ETGVTQSPTHLIKTRGQQVTLRCSSQSGHNTVSWYQQALGQGPQFIFQYYREEENGRGNFPPRFSGLQFPNYSSELNVNALELDDSALYLCASSLEGVNQPQHFGDGTRLSIL.

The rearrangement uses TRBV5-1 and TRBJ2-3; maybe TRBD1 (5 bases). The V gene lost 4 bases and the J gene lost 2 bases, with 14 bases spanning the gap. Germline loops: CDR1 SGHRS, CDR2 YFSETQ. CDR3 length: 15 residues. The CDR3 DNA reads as TGCGCCAGCAGCCTTATAGAGGACAACACAGATACGCAGTATTTT. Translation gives CASSLIEDNTDTQYF.

CDR3 loop: CASSGGLAGSEDTQYF. The CDR3 nucleotides are TGCGCCAGCAGTGGTGGACTAGCGGGGTCCGAGGATACGCAGTATTTT. The genes are TRBV5-1 and TRBJ2-3, with 12 bases identical to TRBD2. Germline CDR1 is SGHRS and CDR2 is YFSETQ. V trimming: 5 bases; J trimming: 6 bases; junction bases outside the gene matches: 10. The CDR3 totals 16 residues.

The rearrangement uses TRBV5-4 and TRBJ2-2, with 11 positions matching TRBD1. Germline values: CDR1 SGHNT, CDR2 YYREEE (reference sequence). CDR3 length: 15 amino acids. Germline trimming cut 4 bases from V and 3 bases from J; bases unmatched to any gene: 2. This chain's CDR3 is CASSRTGGDTGELFF. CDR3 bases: TGTGCCAGCAGCCGGACAGGGGGCGACACCGGGGAGCTGTTTTTT.

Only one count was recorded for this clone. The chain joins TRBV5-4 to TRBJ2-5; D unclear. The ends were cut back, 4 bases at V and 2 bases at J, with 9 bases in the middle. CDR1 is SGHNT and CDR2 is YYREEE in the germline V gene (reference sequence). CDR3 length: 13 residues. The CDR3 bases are TGTGCCAGCAGCGACTCGACTCAAGAGACCCAGTACTTC. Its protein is CASSDSTQETQYF.

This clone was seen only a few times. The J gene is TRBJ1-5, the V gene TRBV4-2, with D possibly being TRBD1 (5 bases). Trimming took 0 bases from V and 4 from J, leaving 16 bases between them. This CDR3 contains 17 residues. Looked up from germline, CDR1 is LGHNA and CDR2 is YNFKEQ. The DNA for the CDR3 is TGTGCCAGCAGCCAAGATAATAGAGGGACTCGGAATCAGCCCCAGCATTTT. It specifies CASSQDNRGTRNQPQHF.

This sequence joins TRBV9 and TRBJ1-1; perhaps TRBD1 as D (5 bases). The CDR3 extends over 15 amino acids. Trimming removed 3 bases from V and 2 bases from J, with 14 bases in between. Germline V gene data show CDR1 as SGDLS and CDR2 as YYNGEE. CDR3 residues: CASSAGGLSNTEAFF. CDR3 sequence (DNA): TGTGCCAGCAGCGCCGGGGGACTTTCTAACACTGAAGCTTTCTTT.

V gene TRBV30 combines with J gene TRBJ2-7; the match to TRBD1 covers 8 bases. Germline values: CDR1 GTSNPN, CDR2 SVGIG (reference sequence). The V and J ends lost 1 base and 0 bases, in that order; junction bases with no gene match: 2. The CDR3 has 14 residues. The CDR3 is CAWSGGQGSYEQYF. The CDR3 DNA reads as TGTGCCTGGAGTGGAGGACAGGGCTCCTACGAGCAGTACTTC.

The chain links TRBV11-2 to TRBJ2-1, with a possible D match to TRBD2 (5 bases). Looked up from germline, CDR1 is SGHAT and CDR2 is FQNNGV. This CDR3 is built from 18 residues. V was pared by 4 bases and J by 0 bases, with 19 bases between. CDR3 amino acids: CASSSLRRAAGSYNEQFF. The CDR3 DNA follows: TGTGCCAGCAGCTCCCTTAGGCGAGCGGCGGGCTCCTACAATGAGCAGTTCTTC.

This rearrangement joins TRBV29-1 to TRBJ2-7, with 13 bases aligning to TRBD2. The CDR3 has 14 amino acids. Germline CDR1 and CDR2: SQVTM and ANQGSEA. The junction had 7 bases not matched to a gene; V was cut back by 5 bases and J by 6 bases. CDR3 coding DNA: TGCAGCGTTCGACTAGCGGGAGGACCGGCCGAGCAGTACTTC. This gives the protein CSVRLAGGPAEQYF.

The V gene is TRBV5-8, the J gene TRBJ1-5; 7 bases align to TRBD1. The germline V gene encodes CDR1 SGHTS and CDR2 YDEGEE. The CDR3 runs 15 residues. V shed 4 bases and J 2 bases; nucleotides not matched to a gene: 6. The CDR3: CASSHRQGGNQPQHF. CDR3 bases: TGTGCCAGCAGCCACCGACAGGGAGGCAATCAGCCCCAGCATTTT.

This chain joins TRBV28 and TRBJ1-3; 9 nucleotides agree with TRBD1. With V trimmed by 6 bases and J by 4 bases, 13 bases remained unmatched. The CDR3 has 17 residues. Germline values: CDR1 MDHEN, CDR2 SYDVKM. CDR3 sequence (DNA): TGTGCCAGCAGAGCCCACAGGGGGCTTCCCCAAGGAAACACCATATATTTT. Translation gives CASRAHRGLPQGNTIYF.

CDR3 coding DNA: TGTGCCAGCAGCATGGACAGGAACACTGAAGCTTTCTTT. Translated, it gives CASSMDRNTEAFF. The chain couples TRBV6-4 to TRBJ1-1, with D possibly being TRBD1 (6 bases). This CDR3 has 13 amino acids. Germline V CDR1 and CDR2: MRHNA, SNTAGT. Trimming took 6 bases from V and 1 from J, leaving 9 bases between them.

The CDR3 sequence is CASSVGTGSTNEQFF. CDR3 nucleotide sequence: TGTGCCAGCTCCGTCGGGACAGGGTCAACCAATGAGCAGTTCTTC. The genes are TRBV28 and TRBJ2-1; 9 nucleotides line up with TRBD1. The germline V gene encodes CDR1 MDHEN and CDR2 SYDVKM. This CDR3 spans 15 amino acids. J lost 6 bases, V lost 8 bases, and 11 bases had no gene match.

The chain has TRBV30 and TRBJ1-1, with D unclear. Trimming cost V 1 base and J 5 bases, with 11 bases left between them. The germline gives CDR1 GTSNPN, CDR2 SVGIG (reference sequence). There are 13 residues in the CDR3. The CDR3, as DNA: TGTGCCTGGAGTGAGGCAGGTCATACTGAAGCTTTCTTT. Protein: CAWSEAGHTEAFF. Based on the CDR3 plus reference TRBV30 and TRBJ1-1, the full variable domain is SQTIHQWPATLVQPVGSPLSLECTVEGTSNPNLYWYRQAAGRGLQLLFYSVGIGQISSEVPQNLSASRPQDRQFILSSKKLLLSDSGFYLCAWSEAGHTEAFFGQGTRLTVV.

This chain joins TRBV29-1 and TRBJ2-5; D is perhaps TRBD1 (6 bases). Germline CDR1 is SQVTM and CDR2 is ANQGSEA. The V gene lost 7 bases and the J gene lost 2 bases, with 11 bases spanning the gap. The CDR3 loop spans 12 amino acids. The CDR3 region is CSALRGQETQYF. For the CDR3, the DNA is TGCAGCGCCCTTAGGGGGCAAGAGACCCAGTACTTC.

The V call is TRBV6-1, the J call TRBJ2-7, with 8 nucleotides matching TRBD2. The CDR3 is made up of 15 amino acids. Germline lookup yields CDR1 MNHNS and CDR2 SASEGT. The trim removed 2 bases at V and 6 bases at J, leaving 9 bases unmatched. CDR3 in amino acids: CASSERAAGVAEQYF. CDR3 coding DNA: TGTGCCAGCAGTGAACGAGCAGCGGGAGTAGCCGAGCAGTACTTC.

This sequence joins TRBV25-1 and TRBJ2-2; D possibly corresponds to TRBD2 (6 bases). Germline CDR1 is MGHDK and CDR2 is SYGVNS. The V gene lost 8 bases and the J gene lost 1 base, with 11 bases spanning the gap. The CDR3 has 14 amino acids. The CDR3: CASQEGRNTGELFF. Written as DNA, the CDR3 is TGTGCCAGCCAGGAGGGCAGGAACACCGGGGAGCTGTTTTTT.

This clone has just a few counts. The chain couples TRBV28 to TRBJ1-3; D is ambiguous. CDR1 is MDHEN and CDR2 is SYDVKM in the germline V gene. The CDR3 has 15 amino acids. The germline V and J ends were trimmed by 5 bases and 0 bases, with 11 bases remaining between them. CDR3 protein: CASSVLGYSGNTIYF. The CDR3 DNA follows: TGTGCCAGCAGTGTTCTCGGGTACTCTGGAAACACCATATATTTT.

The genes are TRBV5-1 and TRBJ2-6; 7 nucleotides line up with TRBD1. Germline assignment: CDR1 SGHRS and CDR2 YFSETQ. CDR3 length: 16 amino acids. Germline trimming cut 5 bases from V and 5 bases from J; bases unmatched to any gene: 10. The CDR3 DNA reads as TGCGCCAGCAGTGTTACAGGGGATCTCTGGGCCAACGTCCTGACTTTC. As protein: CASSVTGDLWANVLTF.

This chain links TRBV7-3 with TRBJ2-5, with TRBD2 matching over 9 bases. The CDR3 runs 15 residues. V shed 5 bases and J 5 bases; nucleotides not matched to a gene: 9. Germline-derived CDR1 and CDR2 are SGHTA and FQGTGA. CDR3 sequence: CASSPGSGRRETQYF. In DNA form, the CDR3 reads TGTGCCAGCAGCCCGGGTAGCGGGAGACGTGAGACCCAGTACTTC.

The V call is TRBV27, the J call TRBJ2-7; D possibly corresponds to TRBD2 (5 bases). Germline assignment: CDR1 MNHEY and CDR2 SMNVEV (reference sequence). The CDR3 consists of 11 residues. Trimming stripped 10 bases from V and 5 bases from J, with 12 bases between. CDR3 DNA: TGTGCCACTACTAGTGGCCACGAGCAGTACTTC. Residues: CATTSGHEQYF.

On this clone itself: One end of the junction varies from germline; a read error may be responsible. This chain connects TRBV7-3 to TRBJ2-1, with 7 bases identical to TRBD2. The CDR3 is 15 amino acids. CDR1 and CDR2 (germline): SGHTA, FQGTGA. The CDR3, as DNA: TGTGCCAGCAGCCTAACTAGCGATACCTACAATGAGCAGTTCTTC. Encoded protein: CASSLTSDTYNEQFF.

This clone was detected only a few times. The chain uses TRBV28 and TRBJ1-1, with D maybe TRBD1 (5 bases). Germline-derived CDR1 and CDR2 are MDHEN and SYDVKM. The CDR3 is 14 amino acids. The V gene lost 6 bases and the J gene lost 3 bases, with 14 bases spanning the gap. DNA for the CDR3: TGTGCCAGCAGGCCGGGGGGGGGTCACACTGAAGCTTTCTTT. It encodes CASRPGGGHTEAFF.

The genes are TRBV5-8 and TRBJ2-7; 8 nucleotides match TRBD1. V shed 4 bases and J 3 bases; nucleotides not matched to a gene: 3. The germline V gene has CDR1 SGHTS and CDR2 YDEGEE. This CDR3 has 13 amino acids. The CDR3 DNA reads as TGTGCCAGCAGCGCCACAGGGGGCTACGAGCAGTACTTC. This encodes CASSATGGYEQYF. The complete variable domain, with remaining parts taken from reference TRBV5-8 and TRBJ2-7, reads EAGVTQSPTHLIKTRGQQATLRCSPISGHTSVYWYQQALGLGLQFLLWYDEGEERNRGNFPPRFSGRQFPNYSSELNVNALELEDSALYLCASSATGGYEQYFGPGTRLTVT.

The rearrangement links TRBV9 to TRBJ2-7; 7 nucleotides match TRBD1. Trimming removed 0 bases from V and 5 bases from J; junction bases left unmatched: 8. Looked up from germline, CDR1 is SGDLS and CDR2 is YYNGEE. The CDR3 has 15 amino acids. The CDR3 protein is CASSVEPDRDHEQYF. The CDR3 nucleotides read TGTGCCAGCAGCGTAGAACCCGACAGGGACCACGAGCAGTACTTC. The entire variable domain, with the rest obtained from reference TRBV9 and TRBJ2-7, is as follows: DSGVTQTPKHLITATGQRVTLRCSPRSGDLSVYWYQQSLDQGLQFLIQYYNGEERAKGNILERFSAQQFPDLHSELNLSSLELGDSALYFCASSVEPDRDHEQYFGPGTRLTVT.

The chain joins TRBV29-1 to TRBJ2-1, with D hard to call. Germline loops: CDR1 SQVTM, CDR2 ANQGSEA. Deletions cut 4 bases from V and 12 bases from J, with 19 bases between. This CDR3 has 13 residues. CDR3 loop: CSVAELSDSLQFF. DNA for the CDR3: TGCAGCGTTGCCGAACTCTCCGATTCGTTGCAGTTCTTC.